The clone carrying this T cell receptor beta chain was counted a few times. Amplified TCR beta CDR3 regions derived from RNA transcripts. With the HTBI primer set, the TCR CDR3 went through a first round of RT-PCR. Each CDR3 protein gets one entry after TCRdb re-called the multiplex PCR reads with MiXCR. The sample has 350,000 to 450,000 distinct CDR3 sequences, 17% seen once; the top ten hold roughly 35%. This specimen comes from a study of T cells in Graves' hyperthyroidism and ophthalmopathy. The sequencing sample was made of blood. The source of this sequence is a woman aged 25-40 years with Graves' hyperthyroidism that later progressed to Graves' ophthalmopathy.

The CDR3: CASSLGSVRDREETQYF. The CDR3 DNA reads TGTGCCAGCAGCTTGGGATCTGTTAGGGACAGAGAAGAGACCCAGTACTTC. The rearrangement joins TRBV5-4 to TRBJ2-5; the match to TRBD1 covers 7 bases. CDR1 is SGHNT and CDR2 is YYREEE in the germline V gene (reference sequence). CDR3 length: 17 residues. V trimming: 0 bases; J trimming: 3 bases; junction bases outside the gene matches: 11.